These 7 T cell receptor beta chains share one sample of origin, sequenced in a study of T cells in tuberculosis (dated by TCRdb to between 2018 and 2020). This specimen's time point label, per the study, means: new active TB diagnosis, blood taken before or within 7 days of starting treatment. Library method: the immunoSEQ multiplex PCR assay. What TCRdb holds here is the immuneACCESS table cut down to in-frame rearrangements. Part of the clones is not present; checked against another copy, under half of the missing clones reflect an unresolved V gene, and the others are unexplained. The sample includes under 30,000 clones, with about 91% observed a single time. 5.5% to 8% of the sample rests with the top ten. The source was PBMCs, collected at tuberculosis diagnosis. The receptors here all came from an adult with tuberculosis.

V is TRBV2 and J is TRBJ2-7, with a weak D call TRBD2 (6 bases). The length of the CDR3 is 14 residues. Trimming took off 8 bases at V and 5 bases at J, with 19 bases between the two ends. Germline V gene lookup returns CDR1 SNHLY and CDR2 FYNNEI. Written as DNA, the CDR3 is TGTGCCAGCGGTCATAGAGGGGACTTCGACGAGCAGTACTTC. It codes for CASGHRGDFDEQYF.

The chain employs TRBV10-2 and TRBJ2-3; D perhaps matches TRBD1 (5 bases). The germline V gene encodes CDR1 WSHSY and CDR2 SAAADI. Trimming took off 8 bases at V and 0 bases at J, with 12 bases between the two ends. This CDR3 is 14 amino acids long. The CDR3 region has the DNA TGCGCCAGCGCGTCAGGGTTAAGCACAGATACGCAGTATTTT. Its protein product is CASASGLSTDTQYF.

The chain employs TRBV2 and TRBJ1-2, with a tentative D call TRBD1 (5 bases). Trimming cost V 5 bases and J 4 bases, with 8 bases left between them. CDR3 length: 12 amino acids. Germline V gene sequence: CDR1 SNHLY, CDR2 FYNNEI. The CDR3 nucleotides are TGTGCCAGCAGTCGGGGGGGCTATGGCTACACCTTC. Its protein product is CASSRGGYGYTF.

The CDR3 here is CASSLTTGVNQPQHF. The CDR3 DNA reads as TGTGCCAGCAGCTTAACCACAGGCGTCAATCAGCCCCAGCATTTT. The chain links TRBV7-8 to TRBJ1-5; possible D gene TRBD1, 5 bases. Trimming removed 2 bases from V and 3 bases from J, with 11 bases in between. CDR1 and CDR2 from the germline V gene are SGHVS and FQNEAQ. The CDR3 extends over 15 amino acids.

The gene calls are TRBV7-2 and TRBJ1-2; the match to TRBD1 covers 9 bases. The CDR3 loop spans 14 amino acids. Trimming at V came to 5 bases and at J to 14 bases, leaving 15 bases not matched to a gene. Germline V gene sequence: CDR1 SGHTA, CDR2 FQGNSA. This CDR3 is CASSTTSGTGPGTF. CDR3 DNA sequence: TGTGCCAGCAGCACCACTTCCGGGACAGGGCCCGGGACCTTC.

The CDR3 reads CASSIAGGAGEAFF. The DNA for the CDR3 is TGTGCCAGTAGTATTGCGGGGGGGGCTGGTGAAGCTTTCTTT. V is TRBV19 and J is TRBJ1-1, with a tentative D call TRBD1 (6 bases). V was shortened by 3 bases and J by 7 bases, with 15 bases between the two germline ends. The CDR3 has 14 amino acids. In germline, CDR1 is LNHDA, CDR2 SQIVND (reference sequence). Supplemented by reference TRBV19 and TRBJ1-1, the full variable domain reads DGGITQSPKYLFRKEGQNVTLSCEQNLNHDAMYWYRQDPGQGLRLIYYSQIVNDFQKGDIAEGYSVSREKKESFPLTVTSAQKNPTAFYLCASSIAGGAGEAFFGQGTRLTVV.

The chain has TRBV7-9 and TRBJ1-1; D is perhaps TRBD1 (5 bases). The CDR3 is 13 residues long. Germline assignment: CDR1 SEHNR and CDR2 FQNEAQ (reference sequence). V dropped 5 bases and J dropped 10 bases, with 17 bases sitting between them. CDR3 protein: CASSRGERGRAFF. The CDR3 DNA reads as TGTGCCAGCAGCCGGGGGGAAAGAGGGAGAGCTTTCTTT. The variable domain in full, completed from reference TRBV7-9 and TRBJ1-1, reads DTGVSQNPRHKITKRGQNVTFRCDPISEHNRLYWYRQTLGQGPEFLTYFQNEAQLEKSRLLSDRFSAERPKGSFSTLEIQRTEQGDSAMYLCASSRGERGRAFFGQGTRLTVV.